This entry lists 26 T cell receptor beta chains sequenced from one sample in a study of regulatory T cells in long-lasting Graves disease. Building the TCR beta libraries relied on iRepertoire HTBI primers, and CDR3 regions underwent Arm-PCR. TCRdb fed the multiplex PCR reads into MiXCR, producing one record per CDR3 protein. In the table there are around 400,000 distinct CDR3 sequences, about 16% of which are singletons. Noted time point: newly diagnosed GD, antithyroid drugs for less than 3 months. PBMCs were the source of the RNA used for TCR sequencing. This sample comprised peripheral blood mononuclear cells (PBMCs), obtained at new diagnosis, from a patient treated with antithyroid drugs. The receptors stem from a female donor with Graves disease.

This clonotype has at least ten counts. This chain joins TRBV2 and TRBJ2-3; possible D gene TRBD2, 5 bases. Per the germline V gene, CDR1 is SNHLY and CDR2 is FYNNEI. The CDR3 length is 13 residues. The V and J ends lost 11 bases and 2 bases respectively, with 14 bases between them. CDR3 coding DNA: TGTGCCGGAGTCGGGAAGGCCACAGATACGCAGTATTTT. This sequence encodes CAGVGKATDTQYF.

The sample holds a few counts of this clonotype. The chain is built from TRBV7-6 and TRBJ2-7; the D call may be TRBD1 or TRBD2 (5 bases each). Trimming cost V 5 bases and J 3 bases, with 14 bases left between them. The CDR3 contains 14 residues. Germline assignment: CDR1 SGHVS and CDR2 FNYEAQ. CDR3 in DNA: TGTGCCAGCAGCCAAGGGACCGAGAACTACGAGCAGTACTTC. This sequence encodes CASSQGTENYEQYF.

This clonotype was detected many times. This chain connects TRBV20-1 to TRBJ1-3; D is uncertain. The germline V gene encodes CDR1 DFQATT and CDR2 SNEGSKA (reference sequence). V lost 7 bases and J lost 0, with 4 bases in between. This CDR3 has 11 residues. The chain's CDR3 is CSGLSGNTIYF. CDR3 DNA sequence: TGCAGTGGCCTCTCTGGAAACACCATATATTTT.

This clonotype has a single count. This sequence is one base from a far larger clone and is likely a read error. This rearrangement joins TRBV24-1 to TRBJ1-2; 7 bases agree with TRBD1. In germline, CDR1 is KGHDR, CDR2 SFDVKD. This CDR3 is built from 14 residues. CDR3 sequence reads: CASSHDRVGYGYAF. CDR3 DNA: TGTGCCAGCAGCCACGACAGGGTGGGCTATGGCTACGCCTTC.

This clonotype was picked up many times. The chain recombines TRBV29-1 with TRBJ2-7, with D perhaps TRBD1 (6 bases). The V end was cut by 6 bases, the J end by 1 base, with 13 bases between. Germline CDR1 is SQVTM and CDR2 is ANQGSEA. CDR3 length equals 13 residues. CDR3 DNA: TGCAGCGTCCGGACAGCCCCGTCCTACGAGCAGTACTTC. Its translation: CSVRTAPSYEQYF.

About this clonotype: A much bigger clone sits one base away, suggesting this may be a read error. This chain joins TRBV6-2 or TRBV6-3 and TRBJ2-1; the D is unclear. The germline V and J ends were trimmed by 5 bases and 9 bases, with 5 bases remaining between them. Germline values: CDR1 MNHEY, CDR2 SVGEGT. CDR3 size: 10 residues. Here the CDR3 DNA reads TGTGCCAGCAGTGGGTTTGAGCAGTTCTTC. Translation gives CASSGFEQFF.

This clonotype was observed a few times. V gene TRBV20-1 combines with J gene TRBJ1-1; possible D gene TRBD1, 5 bases. Germline CDR1 DFQATT, CDR2 SNEGSKA (reference sequence). This CDR3 contains 14 residues. The V end lost 6 bases, the J end lost 1 base, and 15 bases lay between the germline ends. This chain's CDR3 is CSALAGTANTEAFF. In DNA form, the CDR3 reads TGCAGTGCCCTAGCCGGGACGGCGAACACTGAAGCTTTCTTT.

This clonotype was observed many times. V is TRBV7-6 and J is TRBJ1-1, with 8 bases aligning to TRBD1. Germline-derived CDR1 and CDR2 are SGHVS and FNYEAQ. The CDR3 length is 13 residues. Trimming at V came to 4 bases and at J to 5 bases, leaving 3 bases not matched to a gene. CDR3 nucleotides: TGTGCCAGCAGCTGGACAGGGAGGACTGAAGCTTTCTTT. Encoded protein: CASSWTGRTEAFF.

This clonotype was recorded at least ten times. This chain links TRBV10-2 with TRBJ2-2; the match to TRBD1 covers 9 bases. The CDR3 consists of 15 residues. J gave up 4 bases and V 8 bases, and 8 bases lay outside the gene matches. CDR1 is WSHSY, CDR2 SAAADI, per germline. The CDR3 coding sequence is TGCGCCAGCTGGGACAGGGCACGTGGCACCGGGGAGCTGTTTTTT. As protein: CASWDRARGTGELFF.

The chain joins TRBV12-3 or TRBV12-4 to TRBJ2-1; D tentatively fits TRBD1 or TRBD2 (5 bases each). V lost 6 bases and J lost 0, with 9 bases in between. The CDR3 runs to 14 residues. As DNA, the CDR3 is TGTGCCAGCAGGGGGGATCTCTCCTACAATGAGCAGTTCTTC. Its translation is CASRGDLSYNEQFF.

As concerns this clonotype: This may arise from a read error, as a much more abundant clone is one base away. The rearrangement links TRBV11-2 to TRBJ2-7; 9 positions agree with TRBD2. Judging by the DNA end, TRBJ2-3 fits better; the J call may be wrong. The germline V gene encodes CDR1 SGHAT and CDR2 FQNNGV. CDR3 length: 19 amino acids. CDR3: CASSLEGGASGGTTDTQYF. The CDR3 DNA reads TGTGCCAGCAGCTTAGAAGGTGGGGCAAGCGGGGGGACTACAGATACGCAGTATTTT.

V gene TRBV2 combines with J gene TRBJ1-2; D unclear. V gave up 1 base and J gave up 0 bases, with 6 bases separating them. The length of the CDR3 is 14 residues. The V gene's germline CDR1 is SNHLY and CDR2 FYNNEI. The chain's CDR3 is CASSEDRANYGYTF. The CDR3 bases are TGTGCCAGCAGTGAAGACAGAGCTAACTATGGCTACACCTTC.

This clonotype has a count of ten or more. This chain connects TRBV24-1 to TRBJ2-7, with 7 bases aligning to TRBD1. V was pared by 3 bases and J by 3 bases, with 1 base of the junction left unmatched. The CDR3 covers 13 residues. Germline V gene sequence: CDR1 KGHDR, CDR2 SFDVKD. The CDR3 DNA reads as TGTGCCACCAGTGATACAGGGGACTACGAGCAGTACTTC. This encodes CATSDTGDYEQYF.

This clonotype was seen at least ten times. The J gene is TRBJ1-5, the V gene TRBV2; D gene uncertain. Between the trimmed V and J ends, which lost 4 bases and 0 bases, there was a span of 4 bases. The CDR3 has 13 residues. Germline CDR1 SNHLY, CDR2 FYNNEI. The CDR3, as DNA: TGTGCCAGCAGTGTTGATAGCAATCAGCCCCAGCATTTT. It encodes CASSVDSNQPQHF.

In this sample, this clonotype turned up many times. V is TRBV6-1 and J is TRBJ2-1; 8 bases line up with TRBD2. With 8 bases clipped from V and 2 bases from J, the junction kept 8 bases outside the gene matches. The CDR3 runs 15 residues. Germline CDR1 and CDR2: MNHNS and SASEGT. CDR3 in DNA: TGTGCCAGCGACCTTCGCGGGGGGCCCTACAATGAGCAGTTCTTC. Translated, it gives CASDLRGGPYNEQFF.

This clonotype was recorded many times. The genes are TRBV20-1 and TRBJ2-1; the D gene is possibly TRBD2 (5 bases). V lost 5 bases, J lost 2 bases, and 22 bases lay in between. The germline V gene encodes CDR1 DFQATT and CDR2 SNEGSKA (reference sequence). The CDR3 is 17 residues long. The CDR3 DNA reads as TGCAGTGCTCCCCCTCCCCGTCGGGGTAGCCCCTACAATGAGCAGTTCTTC. Protein: CSAPPPRRGSPYNEQFF.

The CDR3 here is CASREGTGKNTGELFF. In DNA form, the CDR3 reads TGCGCCAGCCGCGAAGGGACAGGGAAGAACACCGGGGAGCTGTTTTTT. The chain has TRBV5-1 and TRBJ2-2, with 9 bases that match TRBD1. This CDR3 has 16 residues. CDR1 is SGHRS and CDR2 is YFSETQ in the germline V gene. Trimming cost V 7 bases and J 1 base; bases outside gene matches: 8.

There are many counts of this clonotype. The chain recombines TRBV7-9 with TRBJ2-1; TRBD1 matches 11 bases. Germline assignment: CDR1 SEHNR and CDR2 FQNEAQ (reference sequence). There are 16 residues in the CDR3. With 3 bases clipped from V and 4 bases from J, the junction kept 5 bases outside the gene matches. CDR3 region: CASSFRTGGKYNEQFF. CDR3 nucleotide sequence: TGTGCCAGCAGCTTTCGGACAGGGGGCAAGTACAATGAGCAGTTCTTC.

This clonotype was detected ten times or more. This rearrangement joins TRBV12-3 or TRBV12-4 to TRBJ2-7; weak D call: TRBD1 (6 bases). V dropped 7 bases and J dropped 3 bases, with 16 bases sitting between them. CDR3 length equals 14 residues. DNA of the CDR3: TGTGCCAGCAACCAAGGCAGGGGTTTCTACGAGCAGTACTTC. It translates to CASNQGRGFYEQYF.

The chain employs TRBV18 and TRBJ1-5; no clear D. The J call may be incorrect, as the DNA end agrees better with TRBJ2-3. Germline CDR1 KGHSH, CDR2 LQKENI. This CDR3 contains 15 residues. The chain's CDR3 is CASSLSQNSNQPQYF. The CDR3 nucleotides are TGTGCCAGCTCCCTTAGTCAAAATAGCAATCAGCCCCAGTATTTT.

This clonotype was observed many times. The gene calls are TRBV7-6 and TRBJ1-4; no clear D. The V gene lost 4 bases and the J gene lost 7 bases, with 16 bases spanning the gap. The CDR3 loop spans 15 amino acids. Per germline, CDR1 SGHVS and CDR2 FNYEAQ. CDR3 sequence (DNA): TGTGCCAGCAGCTCAAAGTTAGGGCTGGCTGAAAAACTGTTTTTT. It specifies CASSSKLGLAEKLFF.

This clonotype showed up many times. The chain joins TRBV2 to TRBJ1-1, with 9 bases aligning to TRBD1. Germline V gene lookup returns CDR1 SNHLY and CDR2 FYNNEI. The CDR3 spans 19 residues. The V gene end was trimmed by 0 bases and the J gene end by 2 bases; junction bases not matched to a gene: 13. CDR3 bases: TGTGCCAGCAGTGAAGCAACGGTGTACAGGGGGCCGTTCAACACTGAAGCTTTCTTT. The encoded protein is CASSEATVYRGPFNTEAFF.

The chain has TRBV28 and TRBJ1-2, with 7 bases identical to TRBD1. Trimming removed 10 bases from V and 4 bases from J; junction bases left unmatched: 9. This CDR3 comprises 13 residues. CDR1 MDHEN and CDR2 SYDVKM come from the germline V gene. DNA of the CDR3: TGTGCCACCGAAGACAGGGTGGGCTATGGCTACACCTTC. This sequence encodes CATEDRVGYGYTF.

This clonotype occurred many times. This chain uses TRBV14 with TRBJ2-7; weak D call: TRBD1 (6 bases). The germline V gene has CDR1 SGHDN and CDR2 FVKESK. The CDR3 has 14 amino acids. Between the trimmed V and J ends, which lost 5 bases and 5 bases, there was a span of 16 bases. CDR3 amino acids: CASSTGTGLHEQYF. The CDR3 nucleotides read TGTGCCAGCAGCACTGGAACAGGGCTGCACGAGCAGTACTTC.

This chain joins TRBV27 and TRBJ2-2; tentatively, D is TRBD1 (6 bases). The ends were cut back, 8 bases at V and 4 bases at J, with 14 bases in the middle. The length of the CDR3 is 14 residues. CDR1 and CDR2 from the germline V gene are MNHEY and SMNVEV (reference sequence). The CDR3 DNA follows: TGTGCCAGCGCCCCCGGGACACTCACCGGGGAGCTGTTTTTT. This sequence encodes CASAPGTLTGELFF.

This clonotype was seen many times. The chain joins TRBV3-1 to TRBJ1-4; no clear D. Per germline, CDR1 LGHDT and CDR2 YNNKEL (reference sequence). The CDR3 sequence is 13 residues long. V was cut by 1 base and J by 8 bases, with 8 bases left in between. As DNA, the CDR3 is TGTGCCAGCAGCCAAGCCTCGGGAGAAAAACTGTTTTTT. Translating gives CASSQASGEKLFF.